The T cell receptor (beta chain) under discussion was sequenced for a study of cytomegalovirus exposure and HLA in healthy donors. Study-wide findings and caveats: A classifier reportedly called cytomegalovirus status with high sensitivity and specificity. Within the data, a cluster of highly shared sequence variants was likely a sequencing artifact.

For this clone: The antigen remains unidentified.

Both 60 Vbeta primers and 13 Jbeta primers went into the PCR. Repertoires were generated with immunoSEQ multiplex PCR, while TCRdb's copy carries only in-frame clones and drops some. Its table records 150,000 to 200,000 clones. Donors were nominally healthy when sampled, though unrecorded immune exposures were likely. The length of the CDR3 is 15 residues. V shed 6 bases and J 2 bases; nucleotides not matched to a gene: 4. Germline V CDR1 and CDR2: SNHLY, FYNNEI. This chain uses TRBV2 with TRBJ1-6, with TRBD1 matching 7 bases. Sequenced: PBMCs. The source is a woman in her late teens or twenties in good health and CMV-seropositive. CDR3 residues: CASRSDRAYNSPLHF. The CDR3 nucleotides read TGTGCCAGCAGATCCGACAGGGCCTATAATTCACCCCTCCACTTT.